One sample yielded the 2 T cell receptor beta chains listed below, sequenced in a study of T cells expressing NK-cell markers. From its re-call of the 5' RACE reads, TCRdb lists each CDR3 protein once, without DNA. Its table records about 170,000 distinct CDR3 sequences. Sequenced: blood T cells: a sorted CD56 or NKG2C T cell subset, CD4+ or CD8+ T cells, or bulk PBMC T cells (not recorded which). These receptors were obtained from a man aged 18-75 years in good health.

The V call is TRBV13, the J call TRBJ2-1; TCRdb designates TRBD2, a call that cannot be tested without DNA. The germline V gene has CDR1 PRHDT and CDR2 FYEKMQ (reference sequence). The CDR3 has 14 amino acids. The CDR3: CASSLLAGLNEQFF. The complete variable domain, with remaining parts taken from reference TRBV13 and TRBJ2-1, reads AAGVIQSPRHLIKEKRETATLKCYPIPRHDTVYWYQQGPGQDPQFLISFYEKMQSDKGSIPDRFSAQQFSDYHSELNMSSLELGDSALYFCASSLLAGLNEQFFGPGTRLTVL.

The chain links TRBV19 to TRBJ1-1; the TCRdb D gene call, TRBD1, has no DNA to confirm it. CDR1 and CDR2 from the germline V gene are LNHDA and SQIVND (reference sequence). CDR3 length equals 14 residues. The CDR3 reads CASSLLQGGVEAFF.